The 32 T cell receptor beta chains listed next were all sequenced from one sample in a study of technical replicates of blood from several donors. Data came from immunoSEQ multiplex PCR; TCRdb stores just in-frame clones and leaves some out. The sample shows 80,000 or so clones, around 94% of them seen only once. Sequencing was performed on T cells isolated from PBMCs. The receptors were gathered from a human donor in good health.

The chain is built from TRBV11-2 and TRBJ1-1; the D gene is possibly TRBD1 (5 bases). CDR1 and CDR2 (germline): SGHAT, FQNNGV. This CDR3 is 14 amino acids long. V was trimmed by 4 bases and J by 1 base, leaving 10 bases between them. The CDR3 DNA reads TGTGCCAGCAGCTCCCCCAGGGAGAACACTGAAGCTTTCTTT. Protein sequence: CASSSPRENTEAFF.

The count of this clone is one. The V and J genes are TRBV27 and TRBJ1-1; D ambiguous. Germline CDR1 reads MNHEY; CDR2 reads SMNVEV (reference sequence). The CDR3 totals 14 residues. V lost 3 bases and J lost 4, with 12 bases in between. For the CDR3, the DNA is TGTGCCAGCAGTTTTGGGGTTGGAGGCACTGAAGCTTTCTTT. It specifies CASSFGVGGTEAFF.

Here the CDR3 reads CASSQKLAGQSTSTDTQYF. The DNA of the CDR3 is TGCGCCAGCAGCCAAAAACTAGCGGGCCAATCAACTAGCACAGATACGCAGTATTTT. This sequence joins TRBV4-1 and TRBJ2-3; TRBD2 agrees at 9 bases. CDR1 MGHRA and CDR2 YSYEKL come from the germline V gene. V lost 2 bases to trimming and J lost 0 bases; unmatched junction nucleotides: 12. This CDR3 is 19 amino acids long.

This chain links TRBV18 with TRBJ2-5; 10 bases align to TRBD1. In germline, CDR1 is KGHSH, CDR2 LQKENI. V dropped 4 bases and J dropped 2; count of bases not matched to a gene: 1. The CDR3 has 14 amino acids. CDR3 sequence: CASSQDRGQETQYF. The CDR3 DNA reads as TGTGCCAGCTCACAGGACAGGGGGCAAGAGACCCAGTACTTC.

J is TRBJ2-1 and V is TRBV6-5; the D gene is possibly TRBD2 (6 bases). V was clipped by 0 bases and J by 4 bases, with 10 bases between them. The germline CDR1 and CDR2 sequences are MNHEY and SVGAGI. This CDR3 region has 15 residues. CDR3 sequence: CASSYSVAVYNEQFF. The CDR3 bases are TGTGCCAGCAGTTACTCAGTAGCGGTATACAATGAGCAGTTCTTC.

The chain joins TRBV2 to TRBJ2-7, with D maybe TRBD2 (6 bases). With 6 bases removed from V and 4 bases from J, the gap between germline ends came to 16 bases. Germline V CDR1 and CDR2: SNHLY, FYNNEI. The CDR3 consists of 14 residues. The CDR3: CASRSGTGVYEQYF. The DNA for the CDR3 is TGTGCCAGCAGATCCGGGACGGGGGTTTACGAGCAGTACTTC.

The V call is TRBV4-2, the J call TRBJ2-5, with 14 bases lining up with TRBD2. V gave up 4 bases and J gave up 4 bases; unmatched junction bases: 8. Germline CDR1 LGHNA, CDR2 YNFKEQ. The length of the CDR3 is 17 residues. The CDR3 sequence is CASSPKGTSGSSETQYF. CDR3 sequence (DNA): TGTGCCAGCAGCCCGAAAGGGACTAGCGGGAGTTCAGAGACCCAGTACTTC.

The chain recombines TRBV20-1 with TRBJ1-3; D not resolved. CDR3 length equals 11 residues. Germline values: CDR1 DFQATT, CDR2 SNEGSKA (reference sequence). V shed 6 bases and J shed 4 bases, with 7 bases lying between them. In nucleotides, the CDR3 is TGCAGTGCCCGAGAGGGAAACACCATATATTTT. Protein: CSAREGNTIYF.

The CDR3 spells CASRRSGTGGEHF. CDR3 sequence (DNA): TGTGCCAGCAGACGATCCGGGACAGGGGGCGAGCATTTT. The chain joins TRBV6-5 to TRBJ1-5; 12 nucleotides agree with TRBD1. J was trimmed by 14 bases and V by 6 bases; bases with no gene match: 8. Germline V gene data show CDR1 as MNHEY and CDR2 as SVGAGI. The CDR3 is 13 amino acids.

The chain carries TRBV15 and TRBJ2-3; D gene uncertain. V was pared by 0 bases and J by 2 bases, with 9 bases between. Per the germline V gene, CDR1 is LNHNV and CDR2 is YYDKDF (reference sequence). CDR3 size: 15 residues. CDR3 in amino acids: CATSRDAHSTDTQYF. CDR3 nucleotide sequence: TGTGCCACCAGCAGAGATGCACATTCCACAGATACGCAGTATTTT.

This chain joins TRBV19 and TRBJ2-1; perhaps TRBD1 as D (7 bases). The CDR3 runs 12 residues. Trimming shortened V by 8 bases and J by 10 bases, and 15 bases separated the two germline ends. CDR1 and CDR2 from the germline V gene are LNHDA and SQIVND (reference sequence). The CDR3 sequence: CASRKQGREQFF. CDR3 nucleotide sequence: TGTGCCAGTCGCAAACAGGGGAGGGAGCAGTTCTTC.

This clone has just one count. The gene calls are TRBV14 and TRBJ2-2; D might be TRBD1 (6 bases). The germline V gene encodes CDR1 SGHDN and CDR2 FVKESK. Deletions cut 1 base from V and 1 base from J, with 10 bases between. The CDR3 consists of 16 residues. The CDR3 here is CASSQGWGQNTGELFF. CDR3 nucleotide sequence: TGTGCCAGCAGCCAAGGGTGGGGGCAGAACACCGGGGAGCTGTTTTTT.

This chain joins TRBV6-5 and TRBJ1-2; D ambiguous. V was pared by 5 bases and J by 4 bases, with 11 bases between. The CDR3 sequence is 13 residues long. Germline values: CDR1 MNHEY, CDR2 SVGAGI. This CDR3 is CASSETRIYGYTF. CDR3 nucleotides: TGTGCCAGCAGTGAGACACGGATCTATGGCTACACCTTC.

The V gene is TRBV9, the J gene TRBJ1-2, with D perhaps TRBD1 (5 bases). This CDR3 comprises 14 residues. Germline V CDR1 and CDR2: SGDLS, YYNGEE. The V gene lost 0 bases and the J gene lost 2 bases, with 8 bases spanning the gap. This CDR3 reads CASSVEGANYGYTF. In DNA, the CDR3 is TGTGCCAGCAGCGTAGAAGGGGCGAACTATGGCTACACCTTC.

The J gene is TRBJ1-2, the V gene TRBV19; 7 nucleotides match TRBD1. Germline assignment: CDR1 LNHDA and CDR2 SQIVND (reference sequence). The CDR3 contains 13 residues. Trimming took 6 bases from V and 8 from J; bases not matched to a gene: 9. CDR3 sequence (DNA): TGTGCCAGTAGATCTACAGGGGACGGGGGCTACACCTTC. It translates to CASRSTGDGGYTF.

The chain uses TRBV27 and TRBJ1-4; D unresolved. V lost 5 bases and J lost 8, with 18 bases in between. The CDR3 is made up of 15 amino acids. Germline lookup yields CDR1 MNHEY and CDR2 SMNVEV (reference sequence). The CDR3 region has the DNA TGTGCCAGCAGTCCCCCAGGTGAATTTGGGGAAAAACTGTTTTTT. Encoded protein: CASSPPGEFGEKLFF.

This sequence joins TRBV27 and TRBJ2-1; 7 positions match TRBD1. Germline lookup yields CDR1 MNHEY and CDR2 SMNVEV (reference sequence). This CDR3 comprises 14 residues. The V gene end was trimmed by 3 bases and the J gene end by 10 bases; junction bases not matched to a gene: 9. CDR3 in DNA: TGTGCCAGCAGTTTCGAGGGGGCTGGGAGAGAGCAGTTCTTC. It translates to CASSFEGAGREQFF.

This chain connects TRBV19 to TRBJ1-2, with D perhaps matching TRBD1 (6 bases). The CDR3 has 11 residues. V was shortened by 7 bases and J by 6 bases, with 9 bases between the two germline ends. Germline V CDR1 and CDR2: LNHDA, SQIVND (reference sequence). CDR3 nucleotide sequence: TGTGCCAGTATTTCAGGGGATGGCTACACCTTC. Protein sequence: CASISGDGYTF. The full variable domain, with the rest looked up from reference TRBV19 and TRBJ1-2, is DGGITQSPKYLFRKEGQNVTLSCEQNLNHDAMYWYRQDPGQGLRLIYYSQIVNDFQKGDIAEGYSVSREKKESFPLTVTSAQKNPTAFYLCASISGDGYTFGSGTRLTVV.

CDR3 nucleotide sequence: TGTGCCAGCAGTCCCGGGGGAGGGTTCACAGATACGCAGTATTTT. It codes for CASSPGGGFTDTQYF. This chain links TRBV28 with TRBJ2-3; 7 bases are a match to TRBD2. This CDR3 region has 15 residues. The V segment lost 5 bases and the J segment 2 bases; nucleotides outside the gene matches: 7. The V gene's germline CDR1 is MDHEN and CDR2 SYDVKM.

The chain recombines TRBV6-5 with TRBJ1-2, with D possibly matching TRBD1 (6 bases). The germline V gene has CDR1 MNHEY and CDR2 SVGAGI. This CDR3 region has 12 residues. Trimming removed 8 bases from V and 4 bases from J, with 11 bases in between. The CDR3 coding sequence is TGTGCCAGCGGCTCGACAGGCTATGGCTACACCTTC. Protein product: CASGSTGYGYTF.

The chain recombines TRBV27 with TRBJ1-5; TRBD1 agrees at 7 bases. This CDR3 spans 16 amino acids. Germline V CDR1 and CDR2: MNHEY, SMNVEV (reference sequence). V lost 4 bases, J lost 2 bases, and 8 bases stayed unmatched. The CDR3 nucleotides read TGTGCCAGCAGTTCGGACAGGCGGGCGGGCAATCAGCCCCAGCATTTT. This sequence encodes CASSSDRRAGNQPQHF.

The CDR3 protein is CASSLDRAPDYEQYF. In DNA, the CDR3 is TGTGCCAGCAGCCTCGACAGGGCTCCTGACTACGAGCAGTACTTC. The gene calls are TRBV13 and TRBJ2-7; 7 positions agree with TRBD1. The V segment lost 5 bases and the J segment 3 bases; nucleotides outside the gene matches: 10. This CDR3 is built from 15 residues. The germline V gene has CDR1 PRHDT and CDR2 FYEKMQ (reference sequence).

This chain links TRBV5-6 with TRBJ2-1; 7 bases are shared with TRBD1. The CDR3 runs 15 residues. CDR1 is SGHDT, CDR2 YYEEEE, per germline. V dropped 3 bases and J dropped 6; count of bases not matched to a gene: 9. The CDR3 spells CASSSLDRDLNEQFF. As DNA, the CDR3 is TGTGCCAGCAGCTCCCTCGACAGGGATCTCAATGAGCAGTTCTTC.

The genes are TRBV6-6 and TRBJ1-4; maybe TRBD1 (5 bases). Looked up from germline, CDR1 is MNHNY and CDR2 is SVGAGI (reference sequence). V dropped 11 bases and J dropped 8 bases, with 18 bases sitting between them. The CDR3 is 13 amino acids. CDR3: CAGLRGVGEKLFF. DNA for the CDR3: TGTGCCGGCCTTCGGGGGGTGGGGGAAAAACTGTTTTTT.

DNA for the CDR3: TGTGCCAGCAGTTGGGGGGAGGGCCAAAATGAGCAGTTCTTC. Translated: CASSWGEGQNEQFF. This chain joins TRBV27 and TRBJ2-1, with TRBD2 matching over 7 bases. Trimming cost V 4 bases and J 7 bases; bases outside gene matches: 7. Germline CDR1 MNHEY, CDR2 SMNVEV (reference sequence). The CDR3 spans 14 residues.

This chain connects TRBV10-1 to TRBJ1-1; D uncertain. In germline, CDR1 is WNHNN, CDR2 SYGVQD (reference sequence). The CDR3 runs 13 residues. Trimming removed 3 bases from V and 4 bases from J, with 9 bases in between. Here the CDR3 reads CASSDSGGTEAFF. CDR3 nucleotide sequence: TGCGCCAGCAGTGATTCGGGTGGCACTGAAGCTTTCTTT.

The V gene is TRBV9, the J gene TRBJ1-3, with unresolved D. The germline V gene encodes CDR1 SGDLS and CDR2 YYNGEE. V lost 0 bases and J 1 base, leaving 11 bases between the germline ends. This CDR3 contains 16 residues. CDR3 in DNA: TGTGCCAGCAGCGTAGGTGAAGATAGATCTGGAAACACCATATATTTT. Amino acid sequence: CASSVGEDRSGNTIYF.

V gene TRBV6-5 combines with J gene TRBJ2-5; D may be TRBD2 (5 bases). Between the trimmed V and J ends, which lost 0 bases and 4 bases, there was a span of 15 bases. Germline V CDR1 and CDR2: MNHEY, SVGAGI. This CDR3 is built from 16 residues. The CDR3 DNA sequence: TGTGCCAGCAGTTACTCGAATCTAGGGAGAGGAGAGACCCAGTACTTC. This codes for CASSYSNLGRGETQYF.

The chain has TRBV5-4 and TRBJ1-1, with 7 positions matching TRBD1. Germline lookup yields CDR1 SGHNT and CDR2 YYREEE (reference sequence). This CDR3 contains 15 residues. V dropped 0 bases and J dropped 1; count of bases not matched to a gene: 3. In DNA, the CDR3 is TGTGCCAGCAGCTTGGAGGGGGACAGGAACACTGAAGCTTTCTTT. Its protein product is CASSLEGDRNTEAFF.

The J gene is TRBJ2-7, the V gene TRBV6-5, with 11 bases identical to TRBD1. This CDR3 has 14 residues. Trimming cost V 5 bases and J 3 bases; bases outside gene matches: 3. Germline V gene lookup returns CDR1 MNHEY and CDR2 SVGAGI. This chain's CDR3 is CASSTGTGGYEQYF. CDR3 nucleotides: TGTGCCAGCAGTACCGGGACAGGGGGCTACGAGCAGTACTTC.

The CDR3 region has the DNA TGTGCCAGCATTCGTTCAGTCTACGAGCAGTACTTC. The encoded protein is CASIRSVYEQYF. The V gene is TRBV2, the J gene TRBJ2-7; D uncertain. The germline V gene encodes CDR1 SNHLY and CDR2 FYNNEI. The CDR3 sequence is 12 residues long. V dropped 7 bases and J dropped 3 bases, with 10 bases sitting between them.

This chain uses TRBV11-3 with TRBJ2-1; 16 bases map to TRBD2. Germline-derived CDR1 and CDR2 are SGHNT and YENEEA. This CDR3 is 19 amino acids long. Trimming removed 1 base from V and 7 bases from J; junction bases left unmatched: 10. The CDR3 here is CASSLGTPGTSGRANEQFF. CDR3 sequence (DNA): TGTGCCAGCAGCTTAGGAACCCCCGGGACTAGCGGGAGGGCGAATGAGCAGTTCTTC.